This TCR beta chain was obtained from a study of metastatic and nonmetastatic thyroid tumors (dated by TCRdb to the early 2020s). Broadly, across the study: Repertoires from peripheral blood and from tumor or nodule tissue samples of malignant and benign thyroid patients were compared.

V sheds 2 bases and J sheds 0 bases, leaving 7 bases between their ends. The CDR3 numbers 15 residues from cysteine through phenylalanine. Of all the DNA, just the CDR3 is kept, 45 bases in frame from base 1. Sequences MDHEN (CDR1) and SYDVKM (CDR2) are obtained from the germline V gene. Note on this clone: Its antigen has not been determined. The record has no base qualities; no much larger clone is one base away.

No treatment had been received by any patient before thyroid surgery. Using T-cell receptor beta sequencing, the researchers looked back retrospectively at clinical samples from patients, gathered between about 2012 and 2018. The full study reports these points: In both blood and tumor samples, TCR beta diversity was reported to be significantly higher in malignant tumors than in benign nodules.

The library was generated by PCR. Sequencing used an Illumina HiSeq 4000. The TCR beta-chain CDR3 region of each patient was profiled by high-throughput sequencing. Regarding the original processing steps: A classifier to discriminate distant-metastatic papillary thyroid cancer patients was built from CDR3 differences across clinicopathological groups. The Shannon index was used to assess repertoire diversity, and the Morisita-Horn index was used to assess tumor-blood repertoire similarity. Using fastp trimming at Q25 and MiXCR clonotype assembly, TCRdb reanalyzed the public sequencing data and kept in-frame beta chains. These V and J calls rely on TCRdb rather than the paper's analysis. For this sample the table gives about 43,000 clones, of which about 3.3% were detected only once. The top ten constitute 7.5% to 10% of the sample.

The specimen sequenced was blood. The clonotype was recovered from a female donor with papillary thyroid cancer or a benign thyroid nodule (not recorded which). Some clones in this sample may be carry-over from other donors' samples. This receptor chain uses TRBV28 and TRBJ2-2, with no reliable assignment of the D segment. The DNA reads TGTGCCAGCAGTTTACCCAACGCGAACACCGGGGAGCTGTTTTTT. Its protein product is CASSLPNANTGELFF.